Shown below are 7 T cell receptor beta chains from a single sample sequenced in a study of blood T cell repertoires in COVID-19. Profiling relied on immunoSEQ multiplex PCR, and the TCRdb table lists in-frame clones only, not all of them. The table includes a few hundred thousand clones, around 87% detected once. Input material: peripheral blood. All receptors come from a man in his sixties with acute or convalescent COVID-19.

This chain connects TRBV7-2 to TRBJ2-3, with 8 bases matching TRBD1. This CDR3 has 15 residues. Germline V lookup: CDR1 SGHTA, CDR2 FQGNSA. Trimming took 5 bases from V and 3 from J; bases not matched to a gene: 7. The chain's CDR3 is CASSLRDRPTDTQYF. CDR3 in DNA: TGTGCCAGCAGCCTCCGGGACAGGCCTACAGATACGCAGTATTTT.

V and J are TRBV27 and TRBJ1-2, with TRBD1 matching over 10 bases. V shed 0 bases, J shed 6 bases, and the junction held 7 bases outside the gene matches. The CDR3 extends over 16 amino acids. In germline, CDR1 is MNHEY, CDR2 SMNVEV (reference sequence). Here the CDR3 DNA reads TGTGCCAGCAGTTTATCAGGGACAGGGGTTCAACATGGCTACACCTTC. This encodes CASSLSGTGVQHGYTF.

The CDR3 DNA sequence: TGTGCCAGTAGTATGGGACTAGCCGGGACAGATACGCAGTATTTT. It translates to CASSMGLAGTDTQYF. V usage is TRBV19 and J usage is TRBJ2-3; 9 nucleotides agree with TRBD2. Trimming removed 3 bases from V and 3 bases from J; junction bases left unmatched: 4. CDR1 is LNHDA, CDR2 SQIVND, per germline (reference sequence). CDR3 length: 15 residues. Full variable domain (missing parts from reference TRBV19 and TRBJ2-3): DGGITQSPKYLFRKEGQNVTLSCEQNLNHDAMYWYRQDPGQGLRLIYYSQIVNDFQKGDIAEGYSVSREKKESFPLTVTSAQKNPTAFYLCASSMGLAGTDTQYFGPGTRLTVL.

The chain is built from TRBV7-8 and TRBJ1-6, with 9 bases matching TRBD1. This CDR3 spans 19 amino acids. The V segment lost 1 base and the J segment 7 bases; nucleotides outside the gene matches: 14. Looked up from germline, CDR1 is SGHVS and CDR2 is FQNEAQ. The CDR3 coding sequence is TGTGCCAGCAGCTTAGATCGTTTTTTACAGGGGGCACGGAATTCACCCCTCCACTTT. Translation gives CASSLDRFLQGARNSPLHF.

The genes are TRBV19 and TRBJ1-4, with no clear D. Deletions cut 9 bases from V and 3 bases from J, with 8 bases between. There are 12 residues in the CDR3. Germline V CDR1 and CDR2: LNHDA, SQIVND (reference sequence). CDR3: CASATANEKLFF. CDR3 DNA sequence: TGTGCCAGCGCTACAGCTAATGAAAAACTGTTTTTT.

The chain couples TRBV7-2 to TRBJ2-7; TRBD1 aligns across 9 bases. The V gene end was trimmed by 4 bases and the J gene end by 0 bases; junction bases not matched to a gene: 7. The CDR3 runs 16 residues. Germline V CDR1 and CDR2: SGHTA, FQGNSA. The CDR3 nucleotides read TGTGCCAGCAGCTACGGACAGGGGCGTAGCTCCTACGAGCAGTACTTC. Protein sequence: CASSYGQGRSSYEQYF.

A word on this clone: Other DNA sequences in this specimen translate into the identical CDR3. The CDR3 protein is CSVDRGSTEAFF. Written as DNA, the CDR3 is TGCAGCGTTGACCGGGGAAGCACTGAAGCTTTCTTT. The V call is TRBV29-1, the J call TRBJ1-1; no clear D gene. The CDR3 loop spans 12 amino acids. V lost 3 bases and J lost 4, with 9 bases in between. The germline V gene has CDR1 SQVTM and CDR2 ANQGSEA.